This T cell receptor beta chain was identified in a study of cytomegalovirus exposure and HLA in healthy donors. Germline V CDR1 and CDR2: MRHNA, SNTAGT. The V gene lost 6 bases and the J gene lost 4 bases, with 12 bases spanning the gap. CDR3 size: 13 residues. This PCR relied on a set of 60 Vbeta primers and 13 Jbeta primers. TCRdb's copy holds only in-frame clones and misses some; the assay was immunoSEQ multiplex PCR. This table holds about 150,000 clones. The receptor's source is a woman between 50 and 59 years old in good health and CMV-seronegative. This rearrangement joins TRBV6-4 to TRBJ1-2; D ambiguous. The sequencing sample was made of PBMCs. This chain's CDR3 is CASSLDGGYGYTF. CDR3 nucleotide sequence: TGTGCCAGCAGCCTGGACGGAGGCTATGGCTACACCTTC.